This T cell receptor beta chain appears in the sequencing data of a study of blood T cells in healthy people across ages. Study-wide results and caveats: Higher diversity, along with more naive CD4+ cells, distinguished long-lived donors from aged donors.

In regard to this clonotype: Its antigen is undetermined.

CDR3 length: 15 residues. The germline gives CDR1 SNHLY, CDR2 FYNNEI. Trimming removed 7 bases at V and 0 bases at J, with 13 bases between. Next came a second PCR, run for about 7 to 12 cycles, which used a sample-barcoded 5' primer along with a J-beta primer mix. TCRdb called the 5' RACE reads again in MiXCR, with one record for every CDR3 protein. Of hundreds of thousands of distinct CDR3 sequences listed, 45% to 50% are singletons. Sequencing used blood. This chain uses TRBV2 with TRBJ2-1, with D possibly TRBD2 on 5 matching bases. This receptor was obtained from a woman aged 55-75 years in good health. CDR3 nucleotides: TGTGCCAGCACCAAGGACTCGTACTCCTACAATGAGCAGTTCTTC. Its translation is CASTKDSYSYNEQFF.